These T cell receptor beta chains were read from a single sample in a study of beta chain features in type 1 diabetes. The data were produced by immunoSEQ multiplex PCR, yet TCRdb's version contains in-frame clones alone and is incomplete. This sample carries about 700,000 clones, around an eighth of them seen once, and the ten largest clones take 0.022%. Sequenced sample: naive CD4+ T cells from blood. All receptors come from a man aged 18 to 29 with type 1 diabetes. Each CDR3 is given without its conserved first and last residue.

v_call | cdr3_aa
TRBV14 | ASSRGLYMEQY
TRBV10-3 | AIGAGDYNEQF
TRBV7-7 | ASSPDREDTQY
TRBV5-4 | ASSPSPGQTFEAF
TRBV15 | ATAKGASNEKLF
TRBV7-8 | ASSSSEGGRRNEKLF
TRBV6-5 | ASSFPLGSLH
TRBV10-1 | ASSESTGQGNSPLH
TRBV7-9 | ASSFSAANYGYT
TRBV30 | AWSRQGVGEKLF
TRBV29-1 | SVATDFTYNEQF
TRBV9 | ASSVGNSGGGETQY
TRBV6-5 | ASSEHQANYGYT
TRBV7-2 | ASRQAGGRETQY
TRBV4-1 | ASSQDQGTSGSTDTQY
TRBV7-9 | ASSSIASTEAF
TRBV5-4 | ASSTSGGGYGYT
TRBV19 | ASMFLEGQAF
TRBV14 | ASSQELVRGMNTEAF
TRBV30 | AWQGASTEAF
TRBV30 | AWSPGAAEAF
TRBV18 | ASSQDRSSYNEQF
TRBV28 | ASSLTGVHSYNEQF
TRBV9 | ASSPRQESSYEQY
TRBV15 | ATSRGGTYNQPQH
TRBV13 | ASSSQVGSITYEQY
TRBV2 | ASTQVPPEAF
TRBV11-3 | ASSPISNEQF
TRBV25-1 | ASSEQAGTYNSPLH
TRBV30 | AWKGQATDTQY
TRBV2 | ASSERDRVGYT
TRBV7-9 | ASIPGGRTEAF
TRBV6-4 | ASGSQR
TRBV28 | ASRRWTPNYGYT
TRBV19 | ASSMGTAEQY
TRBV29-1 | SVERGSGTEAF
TRBV4-1 | ASSQATGPSDGYT
TRBV7-9 | ASSSQGLAGIYNEQF
TRBV7-9 | ASSYPNTEAF
TRBV29-1 | SVGIRGGEGEQF
TRBV2 | ASSVQARNTEAF
TRBV25-1 | ASRGQFANTGELF
TRBV29-1 | SVDRGSGGYT
TRBV28 | ASRGQNNSPLH
TRBV28 | ASTSSGGAIDTQY
TRBV6-1 | ASSEAVASLSTDTQY
TRBV30 | AWAPVVVGLYGYT
TRBV30 | AWRRTDPPGNTIY
TRBV7-9 | ASSLAGLNTEAF
TRBV7-2 | ASSRMGGAGTEAF
TRBV5-1 | ASSFLGGYNEQF
TRBV4-2 | ASSQPANWGHEQY
TRBV28 | ASSLDMDGFKY
TRBV6-1 | ASSEVGPRNTEAF
TRBV18 | ASSLDREQPQH